This record concerns one T cell receptor beta chain sequence. Its target is not known. The source of the sample is a study of OX40 agonist ivuxolimab in advanced cancers. Across the whole study: As their treatment, patients were administered ivuxolimab, an agonistic anti-OX40 (CD134) antibody. Participants averaged around 60 years of age (range roughly 23 to 90) and were approximately 81% male. Of the participants, over 30% had some prior anti-PD-1, anti-PD-L1 or anti-CTLA-4 therapy, which was allowed. Study results and caveats: Antigen specificity of clonally expanded peripheral T cells was not established.

Data came from immunoSEQ multiplex PCR; TCRdb stores just in-frame clones and leaves some out. This sample has around 70,000 clones, with 70% to 85% found just once. This TCR came from an adult with an advanced solid tumor such as melanoma, head and neck, liver or kidney cancer. Sequencing was performed on CD4+ or CD8+ T cells sorted from blood, taken in a trial of the OX40 agonist ivuxolimab.

The CDR3 DNA reads as TGTGCCAGCAGTTTAGCCGGGACAGGTGTCTACGAGCAGTACTTC. Protein product: CASSLAGTGVYEQYF. The chain joins TRBV27 to TRBJ2-7; 8 bases are shared with TRBD1. Germline V gene data show CDR1 as MNHEY and CDR2 as SMNVEV (reference sequence). This CDR3 is 15 amino acids long. V shed 2 bases and J 3 bases; nucleotides not matched to a gene: 6.